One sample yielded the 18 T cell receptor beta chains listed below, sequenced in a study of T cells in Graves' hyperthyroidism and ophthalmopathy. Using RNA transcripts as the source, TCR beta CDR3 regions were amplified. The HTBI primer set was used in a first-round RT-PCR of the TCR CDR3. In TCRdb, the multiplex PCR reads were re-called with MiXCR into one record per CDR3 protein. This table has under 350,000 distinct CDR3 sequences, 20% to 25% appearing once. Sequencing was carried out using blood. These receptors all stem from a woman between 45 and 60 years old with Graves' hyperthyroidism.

The CDR3 region is CASSEVQRETQYF. The DNA for the CDR3 is TGTGCCAGCAGTGAGGTACAGAGGGAGACCCAGTACTTC. The chain has TRBV2 and TRBJ2-5; no clear D gene. Germline V gene sequence: CDR1 SNHLY, CDR2 FYNNEI. CDR3 length: 13 amino acids. V lost 3 bases and J 5 bases, leaving 10 bases between the germline ends. Full variable domain (rest looked up from reference TRBV2 and TRBJ2-5): EPEVTQTPSHQVTQMGQEVILRCVPISNHLYFYWYRQILGQKVEFLVSFYNNEISEKSEIFDDQFSVERPDGSNFTLKIRSTKLEDSAMYFCASSEVQRETQYFGPGTRLLVL.

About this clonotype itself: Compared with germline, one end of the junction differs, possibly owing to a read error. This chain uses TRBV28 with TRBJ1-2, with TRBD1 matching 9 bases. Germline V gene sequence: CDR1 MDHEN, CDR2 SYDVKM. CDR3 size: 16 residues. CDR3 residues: CASSPLGVGQGQGFTF. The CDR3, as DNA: TGTGCCAGCAGCCCTCTAGGCGTGGGACAGGGTCAGGGCTTCACCTTC.

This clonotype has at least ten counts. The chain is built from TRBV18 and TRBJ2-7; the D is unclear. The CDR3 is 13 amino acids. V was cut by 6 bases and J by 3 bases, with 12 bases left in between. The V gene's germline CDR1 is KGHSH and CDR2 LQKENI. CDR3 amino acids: CASSRERYYEQYF. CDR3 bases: TGTGCCAGCTCGCGCGAGAGATACTACGAGCAGTACTTC.

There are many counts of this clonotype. In nucleotides, the CDR3 is TGTGCCAGCAGTTCAGGTCTGGTAGCTTTCTTT. Translating it yields CASSSGLVAFF. The chain has TRBV12-3 or TRBV12-4 and TRBJ1-1; no definite D call. V lost 4 bases and J lost 10, with 10 bases in between. This CDR3 comprises 11 residues.

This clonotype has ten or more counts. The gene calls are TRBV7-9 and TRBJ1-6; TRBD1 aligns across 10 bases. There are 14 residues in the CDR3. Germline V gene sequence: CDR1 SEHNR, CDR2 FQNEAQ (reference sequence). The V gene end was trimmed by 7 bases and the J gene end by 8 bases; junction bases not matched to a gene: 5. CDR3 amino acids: CASTAGQGYSPLHF. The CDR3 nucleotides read TGTGCCAGCACCGCGGGACAGGGGTATTCACCCCTCCACTTT.

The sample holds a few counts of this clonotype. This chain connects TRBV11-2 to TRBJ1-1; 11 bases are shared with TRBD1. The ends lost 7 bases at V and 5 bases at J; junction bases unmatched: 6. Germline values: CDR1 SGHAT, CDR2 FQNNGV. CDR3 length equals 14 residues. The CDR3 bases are TGTGCCAGCAACAACCGGGACAGGGGGACTGAAGCTTTCTTT. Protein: CASNNRDRGTEAFF.

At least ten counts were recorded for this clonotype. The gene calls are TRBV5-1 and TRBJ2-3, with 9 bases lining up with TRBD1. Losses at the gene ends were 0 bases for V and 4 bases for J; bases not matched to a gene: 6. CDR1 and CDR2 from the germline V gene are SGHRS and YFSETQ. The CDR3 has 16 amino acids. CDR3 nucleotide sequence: TGCGCCAGCAGCTTGGGCCCCGGGACAGGGTCAGATACGCAGTATTTT. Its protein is CASSLGPGTGSDTQYF.

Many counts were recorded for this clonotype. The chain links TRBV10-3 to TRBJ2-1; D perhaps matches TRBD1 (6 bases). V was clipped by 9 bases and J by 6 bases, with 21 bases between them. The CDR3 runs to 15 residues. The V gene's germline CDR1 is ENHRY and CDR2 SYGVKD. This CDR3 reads CAIKTTGFTRNEQFF. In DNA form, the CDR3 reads TGTGCCATTAAAACAACAGGGTTTACGCGCAATGAGCAGTTCTTC.

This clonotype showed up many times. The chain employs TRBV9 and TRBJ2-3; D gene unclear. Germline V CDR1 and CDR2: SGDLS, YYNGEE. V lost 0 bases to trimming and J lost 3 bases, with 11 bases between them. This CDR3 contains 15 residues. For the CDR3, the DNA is TGTGCCAGCAGCGTAGACGTGGGATTGACAGATACGCAGTATTTT. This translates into CASSVDVGLTDTQYF.

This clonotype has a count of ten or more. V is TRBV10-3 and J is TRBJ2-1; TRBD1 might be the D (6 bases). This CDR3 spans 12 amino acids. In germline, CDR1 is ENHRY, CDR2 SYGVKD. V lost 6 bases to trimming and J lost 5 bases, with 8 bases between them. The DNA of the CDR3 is TGTGCCATCAGCCGGACAGACAATGAGCAGTTCTTC. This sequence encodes CAISRTDNEQFF.

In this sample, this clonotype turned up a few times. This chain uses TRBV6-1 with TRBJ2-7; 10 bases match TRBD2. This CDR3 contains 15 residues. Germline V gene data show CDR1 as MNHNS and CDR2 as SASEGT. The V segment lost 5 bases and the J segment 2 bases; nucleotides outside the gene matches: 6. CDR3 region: CASSQSGGAPYEQYF. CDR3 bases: TGTGCCAGCAGTCAAAGCGGGGGGGCTCCCTACGAGCAGTACTTC.

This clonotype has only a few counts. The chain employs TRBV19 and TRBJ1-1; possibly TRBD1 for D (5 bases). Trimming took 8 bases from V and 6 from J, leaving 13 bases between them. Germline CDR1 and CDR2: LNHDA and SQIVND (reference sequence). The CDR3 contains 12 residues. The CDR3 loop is CASRLRGSEAFF. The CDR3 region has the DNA TGTGCCAGTCGTTTACGGGGGTCTGAAGCTTTCTTT.

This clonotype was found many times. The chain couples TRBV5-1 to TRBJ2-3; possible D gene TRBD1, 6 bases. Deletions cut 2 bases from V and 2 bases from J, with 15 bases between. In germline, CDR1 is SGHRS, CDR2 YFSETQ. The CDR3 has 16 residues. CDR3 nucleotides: TGCGCCAGCAGCTTAGGGGGATCCGGGCCCACAGATACGCAGTATTTT. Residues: CASSLGGSGPTDTQYF.

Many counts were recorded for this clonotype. The CDR3 spells CASSETSVDEQFF. CDR3 sequence (DNA): TGCGCCAGCAGTGAGACTAGCGTCGATGAGCAGTTCTTC. The rearrangement uses TRBV10-1 and TRBJ2-1, with 7 nucleotides matching TRBD2. CDR3 length: 13 residues. Germline CDR1 and CDR2: WNHNN and SYGVQD (reference sequence). The V gene end was trimmed by 2 bases and the J gene end by 8 bases; junction bases not matched to a gene: 3.

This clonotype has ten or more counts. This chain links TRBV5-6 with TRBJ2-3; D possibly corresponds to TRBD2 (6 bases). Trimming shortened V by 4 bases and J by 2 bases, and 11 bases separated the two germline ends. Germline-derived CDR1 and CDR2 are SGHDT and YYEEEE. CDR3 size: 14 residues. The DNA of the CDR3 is TGTGCCAGCAGCAAGGGACTGACCACAGATACGCAGTATTTT. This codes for CASSKGLTTDTQYF. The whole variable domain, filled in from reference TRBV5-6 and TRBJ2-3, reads DAGVTQSPTHLIKTRGQQVTLRCSPKSGHDTVSWYQQALGQGPQFIFQYYEEEERQRGNFPDRFSGHQFPNYSSELNVNALLLGDSALYLCASSKGLTTDTQYFGPGTRLTVL.

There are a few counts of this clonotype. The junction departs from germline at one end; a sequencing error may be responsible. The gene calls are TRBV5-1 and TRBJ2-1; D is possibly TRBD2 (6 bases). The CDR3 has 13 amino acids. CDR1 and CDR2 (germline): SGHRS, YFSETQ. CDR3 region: CASSGGVYNEQLF. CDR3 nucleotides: TGCGCCAGCAGCGGAGGGGTTTACAATGAGCAGCTCTTC.

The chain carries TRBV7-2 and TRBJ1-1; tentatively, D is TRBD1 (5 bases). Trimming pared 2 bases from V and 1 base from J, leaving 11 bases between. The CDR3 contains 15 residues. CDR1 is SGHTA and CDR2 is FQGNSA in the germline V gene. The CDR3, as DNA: TGTGCCAGCAGCTTAAGATTTGACAGGAACACTGAAGCTTTCTTT. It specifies CASSLRFDRNTEAFF.

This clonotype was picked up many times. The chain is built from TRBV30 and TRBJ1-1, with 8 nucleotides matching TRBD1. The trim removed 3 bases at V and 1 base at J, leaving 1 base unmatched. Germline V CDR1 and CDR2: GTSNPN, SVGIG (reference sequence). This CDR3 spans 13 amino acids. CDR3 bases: TGTGCCTGGAGACAGGGGGGGAACACTGAAGCTTTCTTT. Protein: CAWRQGGNTEAFF. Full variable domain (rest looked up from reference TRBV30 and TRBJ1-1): SQTIHQWPATLVQPVGSPLSLECTVEGTSNPNLYWYRQAAGRGLQLLFYSVGIGQISSEVPQNLSASRPQDRQFILSSKKLLLSDSGFYLCAWRQGGNTEAFFGQGTRLTVV.